This TCR beta chain was sequenced in a study of regulatory T cells in long-lasting Graves disease (dated by TCRdb to the early 2020s). In the study overall: Persistent Graves' disease meant more than 5 years of antithyroid drug treatment with TSH receptor autoantibodies that stayed positive. Persistent Graves' disease patients in the clinical cohort had taken antithyroid drugs for around 11 years on average. A total of about 35 samples underwent TCR sequencing, from some 13 patients with persistent Graves' disease and approximately 20 patients with newly diagnosed Graves' disease. The study was registered as a clinical trial and conducted in China. Peripheral blood TCR sequencing and RNA sequencing compared persistent Graves' disease patients with newly diagnosed Graves' disease patients. Study-wide conclusions, independent of this receptor: Because the primary lesion, thyroid tissue, could not be accessed, the study looked at peripheral blood alone. Only the TCR beta chain was sequenced and analyzed. Persistent disease showed preferential use of TRBV28, TRBJ1-2 and TRBJ2-5, whereas newly diagnosed disease favored TRBV20-1 and TRBJ2-1. The small sample size was acknowledged by the authors as a limitation that may reduce accuracy. More public clonotypes were shared among persistent patients (more than 2,500) than among newly diagnosed patients (under 1,000). Compared with newly diagnosed patients, patients with persistent Graves' disease had lower TCR Shannon entropy and fewer highly expanded clones, which suggests clonal expansion.

The sample's time point, from its label and the paper: persistent/refractory GD, antithyroid drugs over 5 years with positive TRAb. For both TCR sequencing and RNA sequencing, RNA was extracted from PBMCs using TRIzol. Graves' disease was diagnosed according to American Thyroid Association guidelines. Patients for the study were recruited at an endocrinology department in Xi'an, China. From each patient, 7.5 to 9.5 milliliters of peripheral blood was collected into an EDTA anticoagulant tube. Ficoll Paque Plus density gradient separation was used to isolate PBMCs, and no further T cell sorting was done. An Agilent 2100 Bioanalyzer and agarose gel were used to check RNA quality, and a NanoDrop 2000 was used to measure RNA concentration. The library was made by multiplex PCR. TCRdb records Illumina HiSeq 4000 as the sequencer. CDR3 regions were amplified by Arm-PCR with iRepertoire HTBI primers to construct TCR beta libraries. PCR products were gel purified before sequencing. In the authors' own workflow: Gene usage analysis of CDR3 amino acid clonotypes relied on the approximately 68 TRBV and about 13 TRBJ segments identified across samples. COPE and FqMerger were used to merge filtered high-quality paired reads into contigs. Contigs were aligned with BLAST to IMGT TRBV, TRBD and TRBJ reference genes, and CDR3 was defined per IMGT. Highly expanded clones were defined as clonotypes with a frequency above 0.1%. Shannon entropy was used to measure repertoire diversity, and the Gini coefficient was used to measure V-J evenness. Clonotypes shared by more than one individual were considered public. The public reads were reanalyzed by TCRdb: fastp trimming at Q25, MiXCR alignment, in-frame beta chains only. Each entry merges the rows of one CDR3 protein and shows their most common DNA and genes. These V and J calls originate from TCRdb's pipeline instead of the authors' own analysis. Counted in this sample were 390,000 or so distinct CDR3 sequences; roughly 25% of them appeared once. The ten largest make up approximately 27% of the sample.

Remarks on this clonotype: There is no known antigen for this receptor. No base quality information exists; no much larger clone differs at one position.

The CDR3 runs 16 residues from the cysteine to the phenylalanine. Just the 48-base CDR3 DNA is kept, in frame starting at base 1. From the germline V gene, CDR1 is MDHEN and CDR2 is SYDVKM. The rearrangement joined TRBV28 to TRBJ2-4, with TRBD2 matching 12 junction bases. The J call may be in error: the DNA end matches TRBJ2-1 better. The TCR originated in a woman aged 40 to 50 with Graves disease. Donor details come from another sample of the same person, matched by shared clones. The specimen was peripheral blood mononuclear cells (PBMCs), collected when the disease was refractory, from a patient treated with antithyroid drugs. The DNA reads TGTGCCAGCAGTTTTCCCGAGACTAGCGGGAGCGAGGAGCAGTTCTTC. This codes for CASSFPETSGSEEQFF.